This is a list of T cell receptor beta chains from one sample in a study of OX40 agonist ivuxolimab in advanced cancers. Assay used: immunoSEQ multiplex PCR; TCRdb lists only in-frame clones, some missing. The table has about 64,000 clones, roughly 80% seen once. The starting material was CD4+ or CD8+ T cells sorted from blood, obtained in a trial of the OX40 agonist ivuxolimab. Receptors originate from an adult with an advanced solid tumor such as melanoma, head and neck, liver or kidney cancer. Each CDR3 is given with its conserved first and last residue. Fields, in order: V gene, D gene, J gene, clone size, CDR3 DNA, CDR3 protein. The D gene is left open where the match is weak. The size of a clone is reported for some rows only, either as once, few or many, or as a class for expanded clones.

V: TRBV5-4
D: TRBD2
J: TRBJ2-7
size: once
DNA: TGTGCCAGCAGCGGACTGGGACTAGCGATCTACGAGCAGTACTTC
CDR3: CASSGLGLAIYEQYF

V: TRBV7-2
D: TRBD1
J: TRBJ2-7
size: -
DNA: TGTGCCAGCAGCTTCGCCGGGACAGGGGAAACCTACGAGCAGTACTTC
CDR3: CASSFAGTGETYEQYF

V: TRBV4-3
D: TRBD1
J: TRBJ2-7
size: -
DNA: TGCGCCAGCAGCCAAACCGGGACAGCCCACGAGCAGTACTTC
CDR3: CASSQTGTAHEQYF

V: TRBV4-1
D: -
J: TRBJ2-1
size: -
DNA: TGCGCCAGCAGCCAAGATCCGGCGGGGATATACAATGAGCAGTTCTTC
CDR3: CASSQDPAGIYNEQFF

V: TRBV4-2
D: TRBD1
J: TRBJ1-1
size: -
DNA: TGTGCCAGCAGCCAAGATCAGGGGGAGTATGAAGCTTTCTTT
CDR3: CASSQDQGEYEAFF

V: TRBV10-2
D: -
J: TRBJ2-1
size: -
DNA: TGCGCCAGCAGTAACCGGGACTGGCCCCCCGGTGAGCAGTTCTTC
CDR3: CASSNRDWPPGEQFF

V: TRBV7-3
D: TRBD1
J: TRBJ1-2
size: once
DNA: TGTGCCAGCAGCTTGGTAGGACAGGGCATTAGTGGCTACACCTTC
CDR3: CASSLVGQGISGYTF

V: TRBV4-2
D: -
J: TRBJ2-6
size: -
DNA: TGTGCCAGCAGCCAAGGATTAGGGGACGGAGTCTTTGGGGCCAACGTCCTGACTTTC
CDR3: CASSQGLGDGVFGANVLTF

V: TRBV30
D: TRBD2
J: TRBJ2-1
size: -
DNA: TGTGCCTGGTCCCGACGGACTAGCGGGGAAAATGAGCAGTTCTTC
CDR3: CAWSRRTSGENEQFF

V: TRBV29-1
D: TRBD2
J: TRBJ2-3
size: -
DNA: TGCAGCGGTACCGGGACTAGCGGTACAGATACGCAGTATTTT
CDR3: CSGTGTSGTDTQYF

V: TRBV7-2
D: -
J: TRBJ2-7
size: -
DNA: TGTGCCAGCAGCTCCTACTTGGACGGCGAGCAGTACTTC
CDR3: CASSSYLDGEQYF

V: TRBV11-3
D: -
J: TRBJ1-2
size: -
DNA: TGTGCCAGCAGCTTACCAGGGCCCTATGGCTACACCTTC
CDR3: CASSLPGPYGYTF

V: TRBV5-1
D: TRBD1
J: TRBJ1-2
size: -
DNA: TGCGCCAGCAGCGCGGGGACAGGGGGCTTGGGTGGCTACACCTTC
CDR3: CASSAGTGGLGGYTF

V: TRBV9
D: -
J: TRBJ1-6
size: few
DNA: TGTGCCAGCAGCGCCACAGGGCGTAATAATTCACCCCTCCACTTT
CDR3: CASSATGRNNSPLHF

V: TRBV7-3
D: -
J: TRBJ1-1
size: few
DNA: TGTGCCAGCAGCTTAGGCAGCAACACTGAAGCTTTCTTT
CDR3: CASSLGSNTEAFF

V: TRBV14
D: -
J: TRBJ1-1
size: -
DNA: TGTGCCAGCAGCCAAGACAGGGGAGGAATGAACACTGAAGCTTTCTTT
CDR3: CASSQDRGGMNTEAFF

V: TRBV27
D: TRBD1
J: TRBJ1-2
size: -
DNA: TGTGCCAGCAGTCCACAGGGGGCGGCTAACTATGGCTACACCTTC
CDR3: CASSPQGAANYGYTF

V: TRBV5-1
D: TRBD1
J: TRBJ2-7
size: -
DNA: TGCGCCAGCACACGGACAGGGCCCTACGAGCAGTACTTC
CDR3: CASTRTGPYEQYF

V: TRBV5-4
D: TRBD1
J: TRBJ2-5
size: -
DNA: TGTGCCAGCAGCCCAGGGACAGCAAAAGAGACCCAGTACTTC
CDR3: CASSPGTAKETQYF

V: TRBV5-4
D: -
J: TRBJ1-1
size: -
DNA: TGTGCCAGCAGCTTGGCCGATGCTCGCACTGAAGCTTTCTTT
CDR3: CASSLADARTEAFF

V: TRBV28
D: TRBD2
J: TRBJ2-5
size: few
DNA: TGTGCCAGCGGGGCTAGCGGGAGGTGGGAGGAGACCCAGTACTTC
CDR3: CASGASGRWEETQYF

V: TRBV7-2
D: TRBD2
J: TRBJ2-2
size: -
DNA: TGTGCCAGCAGCTTAAGGGGAGGGGACACCGGGGAGCTGTTTTTT
CDR3: CASSLRGGDTGELFF

V: TRBV5-1
D: -
J: TRBJ2-3
size: -
DNA: TGCGCCAGCCGCAGAGATACGCAGTATTTT
CDR3: CASRRDTQYF

V: TRBV11-3
D: TRBD2
J: TRBJ2-5
size: -
DNA: TGTGCCAGCAGCCAGCGGGAGGGGGAGACCCAGTACTTC
CDR3: CASSQREGETQYF

V: TRBV7-2
D: -
J: TRBJ1-3
size: -
DNA: TGTGCCAGCAGCTCCGGGGGGGCGCGGGGAAACACCATATATTTT
CDR3: CASSSGGARGNTIYF

V: TRBV27
D: TRBD1
J: TRBJ1-2
size: -
DNA: TGTGCCGCAAAAGACCGGGACAGCGTCTATGGCTACACCTTC
CDR3: CAAKDRDSVYGYTF

V: TRBV5-6
D: -
J: TRBJ1-5
size: -
DNA: TGTGCCAGCAGCTTCACAGGGATGTTTCAGCCCCAGCATTTT
CDR3: CASSFTGMFQPQHF

V: TRBV9
D: TRBD1
J: TRBJ1-5
size: -
DNA: TGTGCCAGCAGCGTCGGAGGACAGGGAAGATTGGGCAATCAGCCCCAGCATTTT
CDR3: CASSVGGQGRLGNQPQHF

V: TRBV6-5
D: TRBD1
J: TRBJ1-5
size: -
DNA: TGTGCCAGCAGTTCCGAGGACAGGGGAGGTCTGTGGCATTTT
CDR3: CASSSEDRGGLWHF

V: TRBV2
D: -
J: TRBJ2-5
size: -
DNA: TGTGCCAGCAGTGAACGGGGTTGGGCCCAGTACTTC
CDR3: CASSERGWAQYF

V: TRBV5-6
D: TRBD1
J: TRBJ2-5
size: -
DNA: TGTGCCAGCAGCACACAGGGGGAAGGGTTGGAGACCCAGTACTTC
CDR3: CASSTQGEGLETQYF

V: TRBV11-3
D: -
J: TRBJ2-7
size: -
DNA: TGTGCCAGCAGCTTAGCTTTTTCCGAGCAGTACTTC
CDR3: CASSLAFSEQYF

V: TRBV5-6
D: -
J: TRBJ2-5
size: -
DNA: TGTGCCAGCAGCTCTTTCCGACACCCCCAAGAGACCCAGTACTTC
CDR3: CASSSFRHPQETQYF

V: TRBV5-1
D: TRBD1
J: TRBJ1-6
size: -
DNA: TGCGCCAGCAGCTCCGGGACAGGGTACTCACCCCTCCACTTT
CDR3: CASSSGTGYSPLHF

V: TRBV27
D: -
J: TRBJ1-5
size: -
DNA: TGTGCCAGCAGTTTAGGAGTGGGACTGGGCCAGCCCCAGCATTTT
CDR3: CASSLGVGLGQPQHF

V: TRBV7-9
D: -
J: TRBJ2-6
size: -
DNA: TGTGCCAGCAGCTCTAGGACGGCCAACTCTGGGGCCAACGTCCTGACTTTC
CDR3: CASSSRTANSGANVLTF

V: TRBV7-9
D: -
J: TRBJ2-1
size: -
DNA: TGTGCCAGCAGCTTAGGTGTAGGTAGTGTGGATGAGCAGTTCTTC
CDR3: CASSLGVGSVDEQFF

V: TRBV7-3
D: -
J: TRBJ2-2
size: -
DNA: TGTGCCAGCAGTAGGAGCTTCACCGGGGAGCTGTTTTTT
CDR3: CASSRSFTGELFF

V: TRBV6-1
D: -
J: TRBJ1-4
size: -
DNA: TGTGCCAGTAACCGGGACACCCGATATAATGAAAAACTGTTTTTT
CDR3: CASNRDTRYNEKLFF

V: TRBV27
D: TRBD1
J: TRBJ2-1
size: once
DNA: TGTGCCAGCAGGCGACAGGGAAATTCCTACAATGAGCAGTTCTTC
CDR3: CASRRQGNSYNEQFF

V: TRBV5-5
D: TRBD2
J: TRBJ2-3
size: -
DNA: TGTGCCAGCAGCTTTCAAGCGGGGCTAAGCACAGATACGCAGTATTTT
CDR3: CASSFQAGLSTDTQYF

V: TRBV29-1
D: -
J: TRBJ1-1
size: -
DNA: TGCAGCGACGGGACCCCGGGGAACACTGAAGCTTTCTTT
CDR3: CSDGTPGNTEAFF

V: TRBV5-1
D: -
J: TRBJ2-6
size: once
DNA: TGCGCCAGCAGCCGTGCCTTTACATCTGGGGCCAACGTCCTGACTTTC
CDR3: CASSRAFTSGANVLTF

V: TRBV6-4
D: -
J: TRBJ1-1
size: once
DNA: TGTGCCAGCAGTGACTCGATATCTGGCCAGGGGACAGCTTTCTTT
CDR3: CASSDSISGQGTAFF

V: TRBV5-4
D: -
J: TRBJ2-3
size: -
DNA: TGTGCCAGCACCACCCCGGTCACAGATACGCAGTATTTT
CDR3: CASTTPVTDTQYF

V: TRBV29-1
D: TRBD2
J: TRBJ2-1
size: -
DNA: TGCAGCGTGGGACTGACTAGCGGTAATGAGCAGTTCTTC
CDR3: CSVGLTSGNEQFF

V: TRBV18
D: -
J: TRBJ1-2
size: -
DNA: TGTGCCAGCACAGAACAGGAGAACTATGGCTACACCTTC
CDR3: CASTEQENYGYTF

V: TRBV30
D: -
J: TRBJ1-1
size: -
DNA: TGTGCCTGGAGTGTACAGGGCTCTGAAGCTTTCTTT
CDR3: CAWSVQGSEAFF

V: TRBV20-1
D: -
J: TRBJ2-1
size: once
DNA: TGCAGTGCTAGGAGAGACAATGAGCAGTTCTTC
CDR3: CSARRDNEQFF

V: TRBV5-5
D: -
J: TRBJ2-7
size: -
DNA: TGTGCCAGCAGCACTAACTACGAGCAGTACTTC
CDR3: CASSTNYEQYF

V: TRBV7-6
D: -
J: TRBJ2-7
size: -
DNA: TGTGCCAGCAGCTTCAGTAAGGACAGTTACTCCTACGAGCAGTACTTC
CDR3: CASSFSKDSYSYEQYF

V: TRBV6-5
D: -
J: TRBJ2-7
size: -
DNA: TGTGCCAGCAGCCAATCAGGGTTCTACGAGCAGTACTTC
CDR3: CASSQSGFYEQYF

V: TRBV5-6
D: -
J: TRBJ2-5
size: -
DNA: TGTGCCAGCAGCCAAAATGGGGGGCCGACCCAAGAGACCCAGTACTTC
CDR3: CASSQNGGPTQETQYF

V: TRBV5-8
D: -
J: TRBJ1-5
size: few
DNA: TGTGCCAGCAGCTTGGGTGGGGAACAGCCCCAGCATTTT
CDR3: CASSLGGEQPQHF

V: TRBV19
D: -
J: TRBJ1-1
size: -
DNA: TGTGCCAGTAGTATAGGGGGACCCAATCGGGCTTTCTTT
CDR3: CASSIGGPNRAFF

V: TRBV6-1
D: TRBD2
J: TRBJ2-1
size: -
DNA: TGTGCCAGCAGCCGGACTAGCGGGGGCGATGAGCAGTTCTTC
CDR3: CASSRTSGGDEQFF

V: TRBV30
D: -
J: TRBJ2-3
size: -
DNA: TGTGCCTGGAGTGTATCAGGTAATACGCAGTATTTT
CDR3: CAWSVSGNTQYF

V: TRBV5-4
D: TRBD2
J: TRBJ2-7
size: -
DNA: TGTGCCAGCAGCTTGGATGGCGGGAGGGTAAACGAGCAGTACTTC
CDR3: CASSLDGGRVNEQYF

V: TRBV5-1
D: -
J: TRBJ2-3
size: -
DNA: TGCGCCAGCAGCGCCCAACCCCCAGATACGCAGTATTTT
CDR3: CASSAQPPDTQYF